This T cell receptor (beta chain) originates from a study of blood T cell repertoires in COVID-19. Whole-study context: The United States, Italy and Spain supplied acute and convalescent COVID-19 samples. T cells, B-cell-depleted T cells, or PBMCs provided the cDNA or gDNA that served as material.

Libraries were prepared by immunoSEQ multiplex PCR; TCRdb keeps only in-frame clonotypes and omits some of them. The sample yields hundreds of thousands of clones, 85% to 90% seen once. CDR3 size: 12 residues. Deletions cut 3 bases from V and 3 bases from J, with 8 bases between. Germline loops: CDR1 GTSNPN, CDR2 SVGIG (reference sequence). Clinical histories supplied by participants themselves formed the basis of cohort assignment. Two negative PCRs, clearance, or symptom resolution characterized the recovered Cohort 3 donors. The rearrangement links TRBV30 to TRBJ1-2; D possibly corresponds to TRBD1 (6 bases). The clonotype was recovered from a man aged 40-55 years who had recovered from COVID-19. Sample: PBMCs or T cells enriched from blood (not recorded which). This CDR3 is CAWSDRHYGYTF. The CDR3 nucleotides are TGTGCCTGGAGCGACAGGCACTATGGCTACACCTTC.